Given below is one TCR beta chain in context. Which antigen it targets is not known. Per-base quality was not reported, and no clone a single base away is much larger than it. The record originates from a study of cytomegalovirus exposure and HLA in healthy donors (TCRdb year 2017). General notes on the study: An earlier analysis of several hundred of the donors reported about 250 Gb of sequence data and 100 million to 130 million unique TCR beta sequences from some 180 million T cells. An early release that covered about 600 HLA-typed donors contained about 300 gigabases of sequencing data and tens of millions of unique TCR sequences. Of the 398 genotyped donors, about 80% fell in the genetic ancestry cluster associated with self-reported Caucasian donors. The study aimed to test whether signatures of past pathogen exposure could be identified by cataloging public T cell receptors. The T cell repertoires of some 700 subjects were profiled by immunosequencing and related to cytomegalovirus serostatus. A separate validation cohort of approximately 130 different subjects was used in addition to the roughly 700-subject first cohort. High-throughput TCR immunosequencing, statistical association of individual TCRs with disease status, and machine learning were combined to predict cytomegalovirus infection status. A later analysis re-analyzed previously published TCR beta repertoires from 500 to 700 donors and added high-resolution HLA genotyping to study TCR occurrence patterns. Rather than using new phenotypic data, the later analysis identified candidate immune exposures from TCR beta sequences and from how often those sequences occurred across donors. In an earlier analysis of more than 550 of the donors, high-throughput TCR beta sequencing was used to judge whether each TCR beta V gene segment behaved as functional or pseudogenic. Donor age, sex, ethnicity and CMV serostatus were compiled together with the repertoire data. A later genetic analysis took genome-wide SNP genotypes for 398 of the 666 donors and used that subset as a discovery cohort. All discovery cohort repertoires had been generated on a single sequencing platform. Class I and class II HLA loci were covered by the typing at four-digit resolution. Typing coverage differed by locus: A, B, C, DRB1 and DQB1 were typed in about 620-630 donors, DQA1 in approximately 520, DPA1 in approximately 610, and DPB1 in just under 490. Because of strong linkage in the cohort, five DR-DQ haplotypes were treated as single units for association and clustering. Among some 400 genotyped donors of the cohort, an average of roughly 230,000 unique TCR beta nucleotide sequences was sequenced per donor, of which approximately 18% were non-productive.

On the study overall, not on this receptor specifically: Linkage disequilibrium might explain the correlated functional status among segregating V segments, but an unknown experimental factor could not be excluded. In a later analysis, over 15,000 TCR beta sequences were associated with specific HLA alleles at a false discovery rate of 0.05. A few of the identified cytomegalovirus-associated TCR beta chains were confirmed in vitro to be specific for cytomegalovirus antigens. In a later analysis, most CMV-associated TCR beta chains were found to appear HLA-restricted, with HLA associations seemingly driven largely by CMV exposure. For the cohort, immune exposure information was limited to CMV serostatus. In both the original and validation cohorts, the classifier was reported to diagnose cytomegalovirus status with high specificity and sensitivity. Strong co-occurrence of HLA alleles, especially DR and DQ, made assigning TCR associations to individual alleles difficult. An association between a missense DCLRE1C variant and V-gene and J-gene trimming of TCR beta chains was found in a later genetic analysis and replicated in an independent cohort. A further reported finding was that TCR beta sequences accurately predicted the HLA-A and HLA-B alleles for most subjects in the first cohort. Because counts were too low, seventeen rarely observed V segments, including chromosome 9 orphons, were excluded from the earlier analysis of several hundred of the donors. A later genetic analysis reported fewer N-insertions in productive TCRs among donors in an Asian-associated ancestry cluster than the approximately 670-donor mean. Several of the top co-occurrence clusters appeared to be linked to parvovirus B19, influenza, CMV and Epstein-Barr virus, according to a later analysis. Across donors, most TCR sequences were observed very rarely, whereas some public TCRs were present in many individuals. In an earlier analysis of roughly 500 of the donors, most TCR beta V segments appeared in productive rearrangements about 87% or about 30% of the time, broadly matching IMGT annotations. Only TCR beta chains were sequenced in this cohort, and the absence of alpha or paired-chain data limited detectable features. The presence/absence analyses assumed that sequencing depth was roughly uniform across donors, and that assumption may not be true. The authors suggested that the approach could potentially be generalized to other disease states and immunological phenotypes. The study listed 150 to 200 TCR beta chains as associated with cytomegalovirus. In a later analysis, TCR association rates were found to vary across HLA loci, with the most associated TCRs seen for DRB1 alleles and the fewest for HLA-C alleles. HLA typing was unavailable for some donors at each locus, so association tests used only the typed subset. A cluster of highly shared sequence variants was judged likely to represent a technical artifact of the sequencing pipeline. In a later analysis, HLA-associated TCR beta chains were found to be more clonally expanded and to have lower generation probabilities than equally common non-associated chains.

The cohort was made up of approximately 670 healthy bone marrow donors. Cohort members were all nominally healthy when sampled, although unrecorded immune exposures were likely present. The donor was CMV seronegative and belonged to the group of over 300 seronegative cohort members. A peripheral blood sample was collected from each donor, and TCR beta sequencing was performed on peripheral blood mononuclear cells. The Qiagen DNeasy Blood Extraction Kit was used to extract genomic DNA from the blood cell samples. Library creation used the immunoSEQ multiplex PCR assay. The multiplex PCR relied on a mix of 60 forward primers for TCR Vbeta segments and 13 reverse primers for TCR Jbeta segments. The CDR3 region of rearranged TCR beta genes was amplified from genomic DNA with a multiplex PCR assay. On the Illumina HiSeq System, the amplified TCR beta libraries were sequenced as 87-base-pair reads. On the authors' methods: A later analysis counted approximately 74 million unique TCR beta chains across the 640 or so repertoires, and roughly 10 million of these chains were shared by at least two donors. Raw reads were error-corrected and collapsed into unique sequences with a nearest-neighbor algorithm that merged closely related sequences to remove PCR and sequencing errors. V, D and J gene segments were assigned by aligning CDR3 sequences to IMGT reference sequences. For a sequence to be retained, a match of at least six nucleotides was required to both a V gene segment and a J gene segment. A rearrangement counted as productive if the CDR3 had no stop codons and remained in frame with V and J, and every other rearrangement counted as non-productive. Following IMGT convention, CDR3 was defined as the stretch from the second conserved V-encoded cysteine up to the conserved J-encoded phenylalanine. In an earlier analysis of approximately 590 of the donors, sequences lacking an unambiguous match to a single V gene segment were excluded. An earlier analysis of fewer than 650 of the donors classified V segments as functional when productive rearrangements were above 56.7% and as segregating when the standard deviation between donors was above 5%. A statistical classification framework was built to diagnose cytomegalovirus status from the catalog of TCR beta chain sequences. In a later analysis, V and J genes were assigned by comparing TCR nucleotide sequences against IMGT/GENE-DB human TR gene sequences. A later analysis assigned CDR3 sequences and most-parsimonious VDJ recombination scenarios with the TCRdist pipeline. A later analysis defined each TCR beta chain by its CDR3 amino acid sequence plus V-gene family, and excluded reads lacking a unique V-gene family. To address suspected cross-contamination and a sequencing artifact, a later analysis removed over 500 highly shared, low-generation-probability nucleotide sequences. For each public chain, a later analysis derived a clonal expansion index from normalized ranks of inferred template counts within each repertoire. Generation probabilities in a later analysis came from a VDJ recombination model fitted to out-of-frame rearrangements, and those results were checked against IGoR. A later analysis scored TCR-TCR, TCR-HLA and TCR-CMV co-occurrence with hypergeometric tests, applying a repertoire-size bias correction to TCR pairs. False discovery rates were estimated in a later analysis by permuting HLA or CMV assignments 20 times. In a later analysis, co-occurring TCRs were grouped with DBSCAN, and TCRdist sequence similarity was added when clustering was performed within HLA-allele-positive subsets. Co-occurrence clustering excluded repertoires with fewer than 30,000 or more than 120,000 public chains, plus five with anomalous nucleotide sharing. TCRdb took over this immuneACCESS table, retaining in-frame rearrangements with V and J assigned. Such tables are incomplete; in checked studies, under half of the missing clones stem from an unresolved V gene, and the remainder is unexplained. V and J calls and clone size are copied from that table; D and trimming were computed from the DNA. Counted in this sample were fewer than 150,000 clones; about 78% of them appeared once. The top ten constitute 1% to 1.5% of the sample.

The specimen was PBMCs. The sequence came from a man aged 45-65 years in good health and CMV-seronegative.

The CDR3 corresponds to CASSLDRGYEQYF. The DNA reads TGTGCCAGCAGCTTAGACAGGGGGTACGAGCAGTACTTC. The chain employs TRBV7-9 and TRBJ2-7; 8 central bases correspond to TRBD1. CDR1 and CDR2 are drawn from the germline V gene (reference sequence): SEHNR, FQNEAQ. The cysteine opens and the phenylalanine closes a CDR3 of 13 amino acids. The entry retains the CDR3 DNA only, 39 bases that are in frame from base 1. Trimming takes 1 base off V and 4 bases off J; junction bases not matched to a gene: 0.